The source of this T cell receptor (beta chain) is a study of cytomegalovirus exposure and HLA in healthy donors (dated by TCRdb to about 2017). In the study overall: An earlier analysis of 587 of the donors reported approximately 300 Gb of sequence data and 100 million to 130 million unique TCR beta sequences from 150 million to 200 million T cells. A later analysis re-examined previously published TCR beta repertoires from more than 650 donors and added high-resolution HLA genotyping to investigate patterns of TCR occurrence. A separate validation cohort of about 110 different subjects was used in addition to the 666-subject first cohort. Among about 410 genotyped donors of the cohort, an average of approximately 220,000 unique TCR beta nucleotide sequences was sequenced per donor, of which about 18% were non-productive. High-throughput TCR immunosequencing, statistical association of individual TCRs with disease status, and machine learning were combined to predict cytomegalovirus infection status. The study used immunosequencing to profile the T cell repertoires of 666 subjects and linked those repertoires to cytomegalovirus serostatus. An early release that covered about 600 HLA-typed donors contained approximately 300 gigabases of sequencing data and 70 million to 100 million unique TCR sequences. A later genetic analysis used genome-wide SNP genotypes for about 65% of the 666 donors, treating that subset as a discovery cohort. Among the roughly 400 genotyped donors, under 90% belonged to the genetic ancestry cluster associated with self-reported Caucasian donors. Every discovery cohort repertoire had been produced on one sequencing platform. Because of strong linkage in the cohort, roughly five DR-DQ haplotypes were treated as single units for association and clustering. The study was designed to test whether signatures of past pathogen exposure could be identified by cataloging public T cell receptors. Typing coverage differed by locus: A, B, C, DRB1 and DQB1 were typed in roughly 620-640 donors, DQA1 in 500 to 550, DPA1 in around 600, and DPB1 in around 440. Rather than using new phenotypic data, the later analysis identified candidate immune exposures from TCR beta sequences and from how often those sequences occurred across donors. In an earlier analysis of 587 of the donors, high-throughput TCR beta sequencing was used to judge whether each TCR beta V gene segment behaved as functional or pseudogenic. Class I and class II HLA loci were covered by the typing at four-digit resolution. Alongside the repertoire data, information on donor age, sex, ethnicity and CMV serostatus was compiled. The research as a whole found: Several of the top co-occurrence clusters appeared to be linked to parvovirus B19, influenza, CMV and Epstein-Barr virus, according to a later analysis. In a later genetic analysis, a missense DCLRE1C variant was associated with V-gene and J-gene trimming of TCR beta chains, and the association was replicated in an independent cohort. Because HLA typing was missing for some donors at each locus, association tests included only the typed subset. In this cohort, only TCR beta chains were sequenced, and detectable features were limited by the absence of alpha or paired-chain data. In vitro tests confirmed that a few of the cytomegalovirus-associated TCR beta chains recognize cytomegalovirus antigens. Compared with the roughly 710-donor mean, donors in an Asian-associated ancestry cluster had fewer N-insertions in productive TCRs, according to a later genetic analysis. A group of highly shared sequence variants was considered likely to be a technical artifact of the sequencing pipeline. Broadly in line with IMGT annotations, most TCR beta V segments showed up in productive rearrangements about 90% or about 30% of the time in an earlier analysis of about 500 of the donors. The authors suggested that the approach could potentially be extended to other disease states and immunological phenotypes. Assigning TCR associations to individual alleles was difficult when HLA alleles, especially DR and DQ, strongly co-occurred. The only immune exposure information available for the cohort was CMV serostatus. A total of 150 to 200 TCR beta chains were listed by the study as associated with cytomegalovirus. In a later analysis, TCR association rates were found to vary across HLA loci, with the most associated TCRs seen for DRB1 alleles and the fewest for HLA-C alleles. In a later analysis, HLA-associated TCR beta chains were found to be more clonally expanded and to have lower generation probabilities than equally common non-associated chains. Some IMGT-functional V segments, including TRBV6-2 and TRBV6-3, could not be distinguished by the 87-base-pair reads and were therefore excluded. A further reported finding was that TCR beta sequences accurately predicted the HLA-A and HLA-B alleles for most subjects in the first cohort. Across donors, most TCR sequences were observed very rarely, whereas some public TCRs were present in many individuals. Correlated functional status among segregating V segments might reflect linkage disequilibrium, but an unknown experimental factor could not be ruled out. A later analysis associated about 17,000 TCR beta sequences with specific HLA alleles at a false discovery rate of 0.05. The classifier was reported to diagnose cytomegalovirus status with high specificity and sensitivity in both the original cohort and the validation cohort. According to a later analysis, most CMV-associated TCR beta chains appeared to be HLA-restricted, and the HLA associations seemed to be driven largely by CMV exposure. Seventeen rarely observed V segments, including chromosome 9 orphons, were excluded from the earlier analysis of some 590 of the donors because counts were too low. Roughly uniform sequencing depth across donors was assumed in presence/absence analyses, although this assumption may not hold.

From a lookup of the germline V gene (reference sequence), CDR1 and CDR2 are MNHEY and SMNVEV. Inclusive of the bounding cysteine and phenylalanine, the CDR3 is 15 residues long. CDR3 DNA is the only sequence kept; it has 45 bases, read in frame from the first base. Unmatched junction bases come to 8, with V trimmed by 4 bases and J by 6 bases. Worth noting for this clone: No cognate antigen has been identified for it. Nothing much larger sits one base from this clone, and base qualities are not available.

Libraries were made using the immunoSEQ multiplex PCR assay. The multiplex PCR relied on a mix of 60 forward primers for TCR Vbeta segments and 13 reverse primers for TCR Jbeta segments. Amplification of the CDR3 region of rearranged TCR beta genes was performed with a multiplex PCR assay on genomic DNA. The amplified TCR beta libraries were sequenced on the Illumina HiSeq System as 87-base-pair reads. Under the source paper's analysis protocol: Across the 700 or so repertoires, a later analysis counted tens of millions of unique TCR beta chains, roughly 11 million of which were shared by at least two donors. A nearest-neighbor algorithm error-corrected the raw reads and collapsed the reads into unique sequences, merging closely related sequences to remove PCR and sequencing errors. V, D and J gene segments were assigned by aligning CDR3 sequences to IMGT reference sequences. For a sequence to be retained, at least a six-nucleotide match to both a V gene segment and a J gene segment was required. A rearrangement counted as productive if the CDR3 had no stop codons and remained in frame with V and J, and every other rearrangement counted as non-productive. Following IMGT convention, CDR3 was defined as the stretch from the second conserved V-encoded cysteine up to the conserved J-encoded phenylalanine. In an earlier analysis of 587 of the donors, sequences lacking an unambiguous match to a single V gene segment were excluded. In an earlier analysis of approximately 500 of the donors, a V segment was called functional when productive rearrangements were above 56.7%, and segregating when the standard deviation between donors exceeded 5%. To diagnose cytomegalovirus status from the catalog of TCR beta chain sequences, a statistical classification framework was built. In a later analysis, V and J genes were assigned by comparing TCR nucleotide sequences against IMGT/GENE-DB human TR gene sequences. In a later analysis, CDR3 sequences and most-parsimonious VDJ recombination scenarios were assigned using the TCRdist pipeline. A later analysis defined each TCR beta chain by its CDR3 amino acid sequence plus V-gene family, and excluded reads lacking a unique V-gene family. To address suspected cross-contamination and a sequencing artifact, a later analysis removed roughly 640 highly shared, low-generation-probability nucleotide sequences. In a later analysis, a clonal expansion index for each public chain was calculated from normalized within-repertoire ranks of inferred template counts. Generation probabilities in a later analysis came from a VDJ recombination model fitted to out-of-frame rearrangements, and those results were checked against IGoR. In a later analysis, hypergeometric tests were used to score TCR-TCR, TCR-HLA and TCR-CMV co-occurrence, with a repertoire-size bias correction applied to TCR pairs. To estimate false discovery rates, a later analysis permuted the HLA or CMV assignments 20 times. In a later analysis, co-occurring TCRs were grouped using DBSCAN, with TCRdist sequence similarity added in when clustering inside HLA-allele-positive subsets. Co-occurrence clustering excluded repertoires with fewer than 30,000 or more than 120,000 public chains, plus five with anomalous nucleotide sharing. The table was pulled from immuneACCESS by TCRdb, which kept in-frame rearrangements only. Such tables lose some clones; where checked, under half of the loss comes from unresolved V genes, and the rest has no known cause. That table supplies the V and J calls and clone size; D and trimming were determined from the DNA. The sample includes 100,000 to 150,000 clones, with 80% observed a single time. Of the sample, roughly 3.5% is held by the ten largest clones.

The cohort comprised several hundred healthy bone marrow donors. At the time of sampling, every cohort member was nominally healthy, though immune exposures that went unrecorded were likely present. The donor was CMV seronegative and belonged to the group of 350 to 400 seronegative cohort members. Every donor gave a peripheral blood sample, and the peripheral blood mononuclear cells from that sample were used for TCR beta sequencing. Genomic DNA was extracted from the blood cell samples with the Qiagen DNeasy Blood Extraction Kit. The sequenced material came from PBMCs. Here the chain combines TRBV27 and TRBJ2-1; 8 bases in between match TRBD2. This clonotype was obtained from a male donor in good health and CMV-seronegative. CDR3 protein: CASSWGAGEGNEQFF. In nucleotides, the sequence is TGTGCCAGCAGTTGGGGAGCGGGAGAGGGCAATGAGCAGTTCTTC.